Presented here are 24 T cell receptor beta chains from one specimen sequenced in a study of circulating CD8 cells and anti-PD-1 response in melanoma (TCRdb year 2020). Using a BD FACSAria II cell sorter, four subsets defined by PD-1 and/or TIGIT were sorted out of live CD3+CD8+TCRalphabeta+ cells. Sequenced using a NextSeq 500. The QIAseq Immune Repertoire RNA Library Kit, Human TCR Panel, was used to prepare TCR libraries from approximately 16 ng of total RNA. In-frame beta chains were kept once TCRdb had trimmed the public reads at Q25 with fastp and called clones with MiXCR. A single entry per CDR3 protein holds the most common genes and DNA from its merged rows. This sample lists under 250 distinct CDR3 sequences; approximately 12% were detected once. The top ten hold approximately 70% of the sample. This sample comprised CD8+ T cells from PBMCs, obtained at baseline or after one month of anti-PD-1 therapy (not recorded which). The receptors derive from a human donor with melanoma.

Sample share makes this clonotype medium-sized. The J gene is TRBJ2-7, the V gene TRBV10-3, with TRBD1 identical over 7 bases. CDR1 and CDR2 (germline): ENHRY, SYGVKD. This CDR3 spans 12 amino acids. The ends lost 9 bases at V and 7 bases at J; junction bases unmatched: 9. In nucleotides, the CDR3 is TGTGCCATGGGACAGTCTTTCTGGGAGCAGTACTTC. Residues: CAMGQSFWEQYF.

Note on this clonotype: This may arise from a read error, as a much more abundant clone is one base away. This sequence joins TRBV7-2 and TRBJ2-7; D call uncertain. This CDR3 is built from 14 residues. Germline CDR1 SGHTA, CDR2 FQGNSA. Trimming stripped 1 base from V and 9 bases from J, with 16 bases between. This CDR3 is CASSLGLVSFGQYF. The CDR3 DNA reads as TGTGCCAGCAGCTTAGGTTTGGTTTCTTTCGGGCAGTACTTC.

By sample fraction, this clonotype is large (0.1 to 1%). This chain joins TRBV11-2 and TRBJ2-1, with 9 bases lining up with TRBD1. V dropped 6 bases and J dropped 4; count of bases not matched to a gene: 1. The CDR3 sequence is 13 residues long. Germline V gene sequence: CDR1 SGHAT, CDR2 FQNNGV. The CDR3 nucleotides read TGTGCCAGCAGGACAGGGGGATACAATGAGCAGTTCTTC. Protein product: CASRTGGYNEQFF.

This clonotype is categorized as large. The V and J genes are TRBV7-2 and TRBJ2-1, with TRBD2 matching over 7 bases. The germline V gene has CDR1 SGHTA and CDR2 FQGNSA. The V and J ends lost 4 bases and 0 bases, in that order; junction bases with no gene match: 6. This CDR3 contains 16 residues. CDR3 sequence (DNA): TGTGCCAGCAGCTATCCCGGGGGGAGCTCCTACAATGAGCAGTTCTTC. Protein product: CASSYPGGSSYNEQFF.

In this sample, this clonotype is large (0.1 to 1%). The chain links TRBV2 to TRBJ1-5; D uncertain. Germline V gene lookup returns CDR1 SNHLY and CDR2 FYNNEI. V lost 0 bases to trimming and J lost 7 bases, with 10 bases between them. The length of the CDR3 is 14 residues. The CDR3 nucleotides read TGTGCCAGCAGTGAAGCGATTGGGAACCAGCCCCAGCATTTT. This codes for CASSEAIGNQPQHF. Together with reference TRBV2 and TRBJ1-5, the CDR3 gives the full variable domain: EPEVTQTPSHQVTQMGQEVILRCVPISNHLYFYWYRQILGQKVEFLVSFYNNEISEKSEIFDDQFSVERPDGSNFTLKIRSTKLEDSAMYFCASSEAIGNQPQHFGDGTRLSIL.

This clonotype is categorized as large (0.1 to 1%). CDR3 nucleotide sequence: TGTGCCAGCAGTTTAGGGTATCGGTACGAGCAGTACTTC. Encoded protein: CASSLGYRYEQYF. The genes are TRBV12-3 or TRBV12-4 and TRBJ2-7; D call uncertain. This CDR3 region has 13 residues. V was shortened by 1 base and J by 4 bases, with 8 bases between the two germline ends.

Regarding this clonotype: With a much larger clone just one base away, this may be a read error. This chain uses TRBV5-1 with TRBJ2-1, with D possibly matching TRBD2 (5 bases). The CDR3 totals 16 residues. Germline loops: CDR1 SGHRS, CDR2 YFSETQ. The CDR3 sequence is CASSPEDASSYSEQLF. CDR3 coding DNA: TGCGCCAGCAGCCCGGAGGACGCTAGCTCCTACAGTGAGCAGCTCTTC.

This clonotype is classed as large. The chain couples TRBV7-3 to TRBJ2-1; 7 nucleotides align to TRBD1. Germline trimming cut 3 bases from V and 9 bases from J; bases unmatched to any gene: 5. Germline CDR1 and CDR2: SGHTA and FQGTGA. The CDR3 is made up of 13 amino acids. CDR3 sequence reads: CASSFGQVAEQFF. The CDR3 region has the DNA TGTGCCAGCAGCTTTGGACAGGTGGCTGAGCAGTTCTTC.

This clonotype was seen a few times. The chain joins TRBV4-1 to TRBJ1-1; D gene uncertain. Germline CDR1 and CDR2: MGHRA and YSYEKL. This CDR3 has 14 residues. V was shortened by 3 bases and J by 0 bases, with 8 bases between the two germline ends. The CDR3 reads CASSQGGMNTEAFF. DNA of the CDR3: TGCGCCAGCAGCCAGGGCGGAATGAACACTGAAGCTTTCTTT.

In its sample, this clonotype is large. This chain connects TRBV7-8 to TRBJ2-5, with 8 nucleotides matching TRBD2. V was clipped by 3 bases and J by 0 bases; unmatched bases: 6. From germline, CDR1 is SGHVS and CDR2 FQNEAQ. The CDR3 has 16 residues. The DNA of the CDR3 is TGTGCCAGCAGCTTCCCTCCCGGGAGGGACCAAGAGACCCAGTACTTC. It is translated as CASSFPPGRDQETQYF. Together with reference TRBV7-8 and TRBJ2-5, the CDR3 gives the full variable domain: GAGVSQSPRYKVAKRGQDVALRCDPISGHVSLFWYQQALGQGPEFLTYFQNEAQLDKSGLPSDRFFAERPEGSVSTLKIQRTQQEDSAVYLCASSFPPGRDQETQYFGPGTRLLVL.

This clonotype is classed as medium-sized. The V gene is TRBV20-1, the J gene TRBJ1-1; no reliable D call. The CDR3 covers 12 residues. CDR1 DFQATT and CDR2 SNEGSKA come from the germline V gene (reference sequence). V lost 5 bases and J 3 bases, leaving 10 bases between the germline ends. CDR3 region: CSAFDGYTEAFF. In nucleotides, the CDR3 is TGCAGTGCTTTCGACGGGTACACTGAAGCTTTCTTT.

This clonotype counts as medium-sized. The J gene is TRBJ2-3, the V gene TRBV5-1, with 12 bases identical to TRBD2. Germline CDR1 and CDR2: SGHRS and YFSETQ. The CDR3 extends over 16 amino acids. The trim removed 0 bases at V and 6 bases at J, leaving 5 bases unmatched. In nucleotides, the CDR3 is TGCGCCAGCAGCTTGGGACTAGCGGGGGTCCGGGATACGCAGTATTTT. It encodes CASSLGLAGVRDTQYF. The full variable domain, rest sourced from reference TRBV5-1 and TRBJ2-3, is KAGVTQTPRYLIKTRGQQVTLSCSPISGHRSVSWYQQTPGQGLQFLFEYFSETQRNKGNFPGRFSGRQFSNSRSEMNVSTLELGDSALYLCASSLGLAGVRDTQYFGPGTRLTVL.

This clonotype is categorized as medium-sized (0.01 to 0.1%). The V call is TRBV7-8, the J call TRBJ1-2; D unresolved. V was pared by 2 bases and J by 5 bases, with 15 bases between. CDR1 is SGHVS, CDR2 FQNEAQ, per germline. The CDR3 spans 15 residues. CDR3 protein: CASSLSSDPTYGYTF. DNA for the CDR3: TGTGCCAGCAGCTTATCCAGCGATCCCACTTATGGCTACACCTTC.

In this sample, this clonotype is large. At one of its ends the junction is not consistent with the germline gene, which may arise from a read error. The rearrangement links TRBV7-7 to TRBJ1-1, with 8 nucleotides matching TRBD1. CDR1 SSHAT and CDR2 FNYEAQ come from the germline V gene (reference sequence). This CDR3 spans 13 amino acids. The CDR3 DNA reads TGTGCTAGCAGCCCCGGGACAGGCACTGAAGCTTTCTTT. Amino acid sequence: CASSPGTGTEAFF.

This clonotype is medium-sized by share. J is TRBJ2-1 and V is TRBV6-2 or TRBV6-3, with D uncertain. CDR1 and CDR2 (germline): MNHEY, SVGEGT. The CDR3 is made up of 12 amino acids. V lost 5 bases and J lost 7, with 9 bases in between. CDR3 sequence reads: CASSNSLNEQFF. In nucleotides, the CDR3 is TGTGCCAGCAGTAATAGCCTGAATGAGCAGTTCTTC.

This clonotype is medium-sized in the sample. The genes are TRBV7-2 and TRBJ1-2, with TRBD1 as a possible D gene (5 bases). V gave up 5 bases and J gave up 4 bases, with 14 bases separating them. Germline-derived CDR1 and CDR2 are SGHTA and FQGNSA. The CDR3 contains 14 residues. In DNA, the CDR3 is TGTGCCAGCAGCCAAACCGGGACGGTCTATGGCTACACCTTC. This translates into CASSQTGTVYGYTF. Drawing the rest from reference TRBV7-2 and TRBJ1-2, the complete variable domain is GAGVSQSPSNKVTEKGKDVELRCDPISGHTALYWYRQSLGQGLEFLIYFQGNSAPDKSGLPSDRFSAERTGGSVSTLTIQRTQQEDSAVYLCASSQTGTVYGYTFGSGTRLTVV.

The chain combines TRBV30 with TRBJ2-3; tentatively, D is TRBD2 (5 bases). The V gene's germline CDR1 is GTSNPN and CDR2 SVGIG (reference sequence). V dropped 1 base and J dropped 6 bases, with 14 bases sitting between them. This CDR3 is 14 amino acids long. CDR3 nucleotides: TGTGCCTGGAGTGGCGGGTCACCCAGGGATACGCAGTATTTT. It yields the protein CAWSGGSPRDTQYF.

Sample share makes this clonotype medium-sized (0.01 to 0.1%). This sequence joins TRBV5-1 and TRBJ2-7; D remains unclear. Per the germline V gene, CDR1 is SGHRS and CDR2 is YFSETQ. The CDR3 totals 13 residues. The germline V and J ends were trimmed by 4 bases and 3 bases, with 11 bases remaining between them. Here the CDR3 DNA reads TGCGCCAGCAGCGCCGGAACCAACTACGAGCAGTACTTC. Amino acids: CASSAGTNYEQYF.

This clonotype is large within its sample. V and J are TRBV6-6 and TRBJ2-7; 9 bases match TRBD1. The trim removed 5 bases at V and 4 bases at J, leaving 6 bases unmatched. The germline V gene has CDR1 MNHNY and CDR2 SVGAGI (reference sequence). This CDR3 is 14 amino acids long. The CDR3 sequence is CASSADRGWYEQYF. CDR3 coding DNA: TGTGCCAGCAGTGCGGACAGGGGATGGTACGAGCAGTACTTC.

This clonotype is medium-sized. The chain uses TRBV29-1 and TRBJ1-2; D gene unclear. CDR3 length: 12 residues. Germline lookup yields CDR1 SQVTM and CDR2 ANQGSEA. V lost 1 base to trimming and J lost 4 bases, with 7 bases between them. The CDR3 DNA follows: TGCAGCGTTGAAGTCAAGCCCTATGGCTACACCTTC. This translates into CSVEVKPYGYTF. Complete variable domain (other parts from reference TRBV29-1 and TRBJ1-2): SAVISQKPSRDICQRGTSLTIQCQVDSQVTMMFWYRQQPGQSLTLIATANQGSEATYESGFVIDKFPISRPNLTFSTLTVSNMSPEDSSIYLCSVEVKPYGYTFGSGTRLTVV.

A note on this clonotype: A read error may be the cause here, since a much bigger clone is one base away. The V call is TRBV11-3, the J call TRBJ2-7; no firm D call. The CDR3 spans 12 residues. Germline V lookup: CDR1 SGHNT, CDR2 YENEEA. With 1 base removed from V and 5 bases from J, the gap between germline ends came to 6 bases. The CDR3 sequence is CASSLGTHEQYF. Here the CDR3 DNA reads TGTGCCAGCAGCTTAGGAACCCACGAGCAGTACTTC.

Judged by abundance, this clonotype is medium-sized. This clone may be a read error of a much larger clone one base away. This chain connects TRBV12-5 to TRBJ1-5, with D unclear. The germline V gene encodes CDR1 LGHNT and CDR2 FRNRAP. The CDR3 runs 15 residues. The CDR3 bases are TGTGCTGGTGGCTCCGGATGGGGTGGCAATCAGCCCCAGCATTTT. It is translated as CAGGSGWGGNQPQHF.

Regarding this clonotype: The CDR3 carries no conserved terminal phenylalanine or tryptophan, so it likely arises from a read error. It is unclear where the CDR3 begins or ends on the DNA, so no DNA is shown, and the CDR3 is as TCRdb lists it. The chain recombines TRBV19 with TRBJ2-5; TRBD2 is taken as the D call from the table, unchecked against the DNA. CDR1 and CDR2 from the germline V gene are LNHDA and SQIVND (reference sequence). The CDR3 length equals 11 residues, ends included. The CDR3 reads CASRSGPRWYV.

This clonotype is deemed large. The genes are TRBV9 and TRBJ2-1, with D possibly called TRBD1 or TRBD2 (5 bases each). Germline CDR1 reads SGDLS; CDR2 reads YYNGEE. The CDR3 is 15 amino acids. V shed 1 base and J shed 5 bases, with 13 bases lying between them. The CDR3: CASSVWGSIDNEQFF. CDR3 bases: TGTGCCAGCAGCGTATGGGGGAGCATAGACAATGAGCAGTTCTTC.